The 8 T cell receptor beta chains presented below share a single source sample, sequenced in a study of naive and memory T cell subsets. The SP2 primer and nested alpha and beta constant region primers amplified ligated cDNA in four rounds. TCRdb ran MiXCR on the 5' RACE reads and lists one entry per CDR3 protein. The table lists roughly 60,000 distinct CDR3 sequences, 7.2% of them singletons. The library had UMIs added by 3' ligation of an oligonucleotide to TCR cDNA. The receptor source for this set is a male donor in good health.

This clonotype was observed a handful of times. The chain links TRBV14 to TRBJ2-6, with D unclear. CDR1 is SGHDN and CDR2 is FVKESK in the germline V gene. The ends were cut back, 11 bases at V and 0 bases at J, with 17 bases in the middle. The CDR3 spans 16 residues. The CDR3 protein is CAVHSDEYSGANVLTF. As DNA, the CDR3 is TGTGCCGTACATTCGGATGAGTACTCTGGGGCCAACGTCCTGACTTTC.

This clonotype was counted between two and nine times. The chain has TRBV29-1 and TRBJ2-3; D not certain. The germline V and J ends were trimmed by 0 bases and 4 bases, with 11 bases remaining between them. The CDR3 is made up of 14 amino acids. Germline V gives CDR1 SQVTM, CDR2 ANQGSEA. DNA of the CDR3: TGCAGCGTTGAAGAGCCTGGGTCCGCAGATACGCAGTATTTT. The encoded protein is CSVEEPGSADTQYF.

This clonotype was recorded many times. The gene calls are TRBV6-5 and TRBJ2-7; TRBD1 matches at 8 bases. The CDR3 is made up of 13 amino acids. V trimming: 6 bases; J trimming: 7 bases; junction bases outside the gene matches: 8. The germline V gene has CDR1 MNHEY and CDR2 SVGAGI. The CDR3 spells CASRLDRDAEQYF. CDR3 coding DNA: TGTGCCAGCAGGTTGGACAGGGACGCGGAGCAGTACTTC.

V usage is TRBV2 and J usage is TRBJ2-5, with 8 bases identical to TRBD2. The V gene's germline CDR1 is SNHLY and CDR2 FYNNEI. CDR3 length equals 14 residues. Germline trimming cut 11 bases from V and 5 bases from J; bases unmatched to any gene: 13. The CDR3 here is CAVSRPGGPETQYF. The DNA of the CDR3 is TGTGCCGTATCGCGACCGGGAGGGCCGGAGACCCAGTACTTC.

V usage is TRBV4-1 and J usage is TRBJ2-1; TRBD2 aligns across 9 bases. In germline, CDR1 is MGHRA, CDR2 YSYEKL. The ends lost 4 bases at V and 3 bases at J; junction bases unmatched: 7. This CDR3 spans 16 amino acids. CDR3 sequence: CASSRDLAGIYNEQFF. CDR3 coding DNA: TGCGCCAGCAGCCGGGATCTAGCGGGGATCTACAATGAGCAGTTCTTC.

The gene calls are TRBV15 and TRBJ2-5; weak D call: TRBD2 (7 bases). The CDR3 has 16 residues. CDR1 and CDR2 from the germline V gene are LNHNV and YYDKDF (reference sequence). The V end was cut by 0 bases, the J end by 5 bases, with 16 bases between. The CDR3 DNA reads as TGTGCCACCAGCAGAGATGTCCCCTCGGGGGGCGAGACCCAGTACTTC. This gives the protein CATSRDVPSGGETQYF.

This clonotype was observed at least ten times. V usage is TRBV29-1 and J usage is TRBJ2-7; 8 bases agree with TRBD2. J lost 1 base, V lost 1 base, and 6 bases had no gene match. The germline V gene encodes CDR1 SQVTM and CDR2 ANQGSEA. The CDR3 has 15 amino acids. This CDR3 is CSVEVPAGVSYEQYF. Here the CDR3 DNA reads TGCAGCGTTGAAGTCCCAGCGGGAGTTTCCTACGAGCAGTACTTC.

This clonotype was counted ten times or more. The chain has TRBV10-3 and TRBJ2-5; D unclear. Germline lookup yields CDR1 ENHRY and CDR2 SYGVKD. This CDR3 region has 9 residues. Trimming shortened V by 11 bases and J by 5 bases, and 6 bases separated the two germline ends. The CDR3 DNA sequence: TGTGCCGGCCTGGAGACCCAGTACTTC. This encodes CAGLETQYF.